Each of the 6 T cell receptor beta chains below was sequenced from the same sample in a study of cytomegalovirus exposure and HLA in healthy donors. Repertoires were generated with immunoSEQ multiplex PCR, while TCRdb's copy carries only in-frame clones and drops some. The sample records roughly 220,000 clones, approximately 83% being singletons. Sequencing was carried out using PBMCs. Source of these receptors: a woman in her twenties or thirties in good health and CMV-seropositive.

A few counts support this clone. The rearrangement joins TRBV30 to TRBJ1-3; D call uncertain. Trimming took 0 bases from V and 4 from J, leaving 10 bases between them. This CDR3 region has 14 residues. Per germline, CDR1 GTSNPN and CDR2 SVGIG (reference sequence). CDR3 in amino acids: CAWSVVGYGNTIYF. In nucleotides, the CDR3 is TGTGCCTGGAGTGTTGTAGGGTACGGAAACACCATATATTTT.

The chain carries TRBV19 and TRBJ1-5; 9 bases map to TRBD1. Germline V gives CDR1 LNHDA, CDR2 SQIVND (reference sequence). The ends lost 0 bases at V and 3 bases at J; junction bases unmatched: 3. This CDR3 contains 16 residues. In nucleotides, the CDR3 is TGTGCCAGTAGTATAGACCGACAGGGGGTCAATCAGCCCCAGCATTTT. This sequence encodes CASSIDRQGVNQPQHF.

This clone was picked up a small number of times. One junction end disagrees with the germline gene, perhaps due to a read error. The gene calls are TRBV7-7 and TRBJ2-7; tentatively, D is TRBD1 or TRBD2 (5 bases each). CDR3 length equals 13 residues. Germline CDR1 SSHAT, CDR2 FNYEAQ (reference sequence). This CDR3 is CASSPVGEDEQYF. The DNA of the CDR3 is TGTGCTAGCAGCCCTGTGGGGGAAGACGAGCAGTACTTC.

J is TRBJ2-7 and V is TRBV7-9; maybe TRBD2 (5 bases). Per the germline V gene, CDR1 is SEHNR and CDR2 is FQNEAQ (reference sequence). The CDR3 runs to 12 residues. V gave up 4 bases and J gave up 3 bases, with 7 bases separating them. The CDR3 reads CASSSGDYEQYF. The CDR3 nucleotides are TGTGCCAGCAGCTCCGGGGACTACGAGCAGTACTTC.

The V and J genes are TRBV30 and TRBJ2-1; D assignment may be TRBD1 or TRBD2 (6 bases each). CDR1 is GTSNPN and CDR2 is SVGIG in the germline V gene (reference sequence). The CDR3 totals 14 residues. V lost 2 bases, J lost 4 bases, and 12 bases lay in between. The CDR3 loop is CAWSPRGGYNEQFF. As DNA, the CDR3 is TGTGCCTGGAGTCCCCGAGGGGGGTACAATGAGCAGTTCTTC.

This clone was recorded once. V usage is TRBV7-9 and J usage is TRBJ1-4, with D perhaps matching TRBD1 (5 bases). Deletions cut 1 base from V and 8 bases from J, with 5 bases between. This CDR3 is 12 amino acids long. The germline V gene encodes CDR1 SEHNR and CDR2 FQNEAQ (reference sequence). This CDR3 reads CASSLGGEKLFF. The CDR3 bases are TGTGCCAGCAGCTTAGGGGGGGAAAAACTGTTTTTT.